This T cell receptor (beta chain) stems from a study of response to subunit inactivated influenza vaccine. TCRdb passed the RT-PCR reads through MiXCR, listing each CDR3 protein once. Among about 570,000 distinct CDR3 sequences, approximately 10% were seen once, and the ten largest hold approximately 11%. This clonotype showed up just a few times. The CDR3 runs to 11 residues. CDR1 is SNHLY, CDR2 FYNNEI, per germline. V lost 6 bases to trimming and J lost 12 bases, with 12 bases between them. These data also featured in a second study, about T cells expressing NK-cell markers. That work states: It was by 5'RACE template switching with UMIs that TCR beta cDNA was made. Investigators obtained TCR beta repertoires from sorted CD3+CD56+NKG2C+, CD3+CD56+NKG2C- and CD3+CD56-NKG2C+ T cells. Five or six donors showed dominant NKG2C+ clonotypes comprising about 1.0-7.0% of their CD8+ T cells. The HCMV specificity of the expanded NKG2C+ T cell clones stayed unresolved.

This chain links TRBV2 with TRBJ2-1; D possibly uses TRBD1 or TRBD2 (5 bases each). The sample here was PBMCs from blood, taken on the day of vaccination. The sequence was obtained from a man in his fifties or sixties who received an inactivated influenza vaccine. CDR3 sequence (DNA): TGTGCCAGCAGCGATCGGGACGGGCAGTTCTTC. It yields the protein CASSDRDGQFF.